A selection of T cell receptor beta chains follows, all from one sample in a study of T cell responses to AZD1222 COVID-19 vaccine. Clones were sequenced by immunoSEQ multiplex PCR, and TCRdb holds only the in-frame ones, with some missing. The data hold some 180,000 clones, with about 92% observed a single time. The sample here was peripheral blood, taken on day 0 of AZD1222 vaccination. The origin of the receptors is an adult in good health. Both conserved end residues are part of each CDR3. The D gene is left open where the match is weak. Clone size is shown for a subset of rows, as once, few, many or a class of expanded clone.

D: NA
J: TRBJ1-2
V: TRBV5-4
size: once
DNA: TGTGCCAGCAGCTTGTCAGGAGACTATGGCTACACCTTC
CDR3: CASSLSGDYGYTF

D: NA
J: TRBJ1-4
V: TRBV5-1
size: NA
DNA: TGCGCCAGCAGCCCTACGATTGCAACTAATGAAAAACTGTTTTTT
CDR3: CASSPTIATNEKLFF

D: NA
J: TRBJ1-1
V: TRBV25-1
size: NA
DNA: TGTGCCAGCAGTGAATGGAAACTGAACACTGAAGCTTTCTTT
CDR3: CASSEWKLNTEAFF

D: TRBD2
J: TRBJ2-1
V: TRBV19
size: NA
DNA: TGTGCCAGTAGAGTCGGAAGCGGGGGGCCGAAACCTAATGAGCAGTTCTTC
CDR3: CASRVGSGGPKPNEQFF

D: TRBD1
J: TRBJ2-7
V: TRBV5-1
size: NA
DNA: TGCGCCAGCAGCCCCGGACAGGTATACACCTACGAGCAGTACTTC
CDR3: CASSPGQVYTYEQYF

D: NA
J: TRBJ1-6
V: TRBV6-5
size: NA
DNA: TGTGCCAGCAGTTCTACAGGGATTTCACCCCTCCACTTT
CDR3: CASSSTGISPLHF

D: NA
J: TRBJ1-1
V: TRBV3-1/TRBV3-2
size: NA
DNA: TGTGCCAGCAGCCAAGGTATCCCGCGCACTGAAGCTTTCTTT
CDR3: CASSQGIPRTEAFF

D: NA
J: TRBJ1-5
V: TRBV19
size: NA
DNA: TGTGCCAGTATAGATCTGGACAGCTACAATCAGCCCCAGCATTTT
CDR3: CASIDLDSYNQPQHF

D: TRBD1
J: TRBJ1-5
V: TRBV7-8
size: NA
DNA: TGTGCCAGCGCCGGGACAGGGAATCAGCCCCAGCATTTT
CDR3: CASAGTGNQPQHF

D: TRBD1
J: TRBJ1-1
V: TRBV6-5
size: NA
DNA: TGTGCCAGCAGTTATCGGACAGGGGTGAGCCCTGAAGCTTTCTTT
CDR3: CASSYRTGVSPEAFF

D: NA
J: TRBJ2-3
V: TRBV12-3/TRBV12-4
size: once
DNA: TGTGCCAGCAGTTTTCAGGGTACGCAGTATTTT
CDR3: CASSFQGTQYF

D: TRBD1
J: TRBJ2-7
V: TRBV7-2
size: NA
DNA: TGTGCCAGCAGCCCCGGACAGGTCGGCGTGCAGTACTTC
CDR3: CASSPGQVGVQYF

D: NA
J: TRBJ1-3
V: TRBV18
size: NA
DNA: TGTGCCAGCTCACCGGTAACTTCGGGCAGGTCAGGAAACACCATATATTTT
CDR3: CASSPVTSGRSGNTIYF

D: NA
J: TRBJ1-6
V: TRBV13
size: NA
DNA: TGTGCCAGCAGCTCCGTCCCCTCGGTAAGGGATTCACCCCTCCACTTT
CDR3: CASSSVPSVRDSPLHF

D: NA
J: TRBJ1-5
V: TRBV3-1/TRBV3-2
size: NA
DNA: TGTGCCAGCAGCCCAGGGGGCAATCAGCCCCAGCATTTT
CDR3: CASSPGGNQPQHF

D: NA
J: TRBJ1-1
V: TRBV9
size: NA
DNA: TGTGCCAGCAGCGTAGACCTTCTAAGGAACACTGAAGCTTTCTTT
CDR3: CASSVDLLRNTEAFF

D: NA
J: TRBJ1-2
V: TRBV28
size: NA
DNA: TGTGCCAGCATGGTAGGGGGGGAGGGGAACTATGGCTACACCTTC
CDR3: CASMVGGEGNYGYTF

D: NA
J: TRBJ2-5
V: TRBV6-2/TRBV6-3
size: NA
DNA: TGTGCCAGCAGCTCTTCCCGGGCAGGGCAAGAGACCCAGTACTTC
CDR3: CASSSSRAGQETQYF

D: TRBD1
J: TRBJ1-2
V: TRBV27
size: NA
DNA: TGTGCCAGCAGAGAGAAGACGACAGGGGTCTATGGCTACACCTTC
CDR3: CASREKTTGVYGYTF

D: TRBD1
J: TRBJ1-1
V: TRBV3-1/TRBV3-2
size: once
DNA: TGTGCCAGCAGCCTATCTGGGTACAGGGGGTACACTGAAGCTTTCTTT
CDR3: CASSLSGYRGYTEAFF

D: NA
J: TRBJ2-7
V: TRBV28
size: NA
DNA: TGTGCCAGCAGTCGCCTGTTAGAGCAGTACTTC
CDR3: CASSRLLEQYF

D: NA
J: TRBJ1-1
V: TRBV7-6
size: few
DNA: TGTGCCAGCAGCCGCCCAAGGGGTGGGGCGAACACTGAAGCTTTCTTT
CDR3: CASSRPRGGANTEAFF

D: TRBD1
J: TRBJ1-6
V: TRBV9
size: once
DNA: TGTGCCAGCAGCGACCAGGGGGCGTTTTATTCACCCCTCCACTTT
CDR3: CASSDQGAFYSPLHF

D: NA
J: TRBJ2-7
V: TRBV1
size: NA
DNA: TGCACCAGCAGCCTTACTAGCGGGGGGAGCTACGAGCAGTACTTC
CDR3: CTSSLTSGGSYEQYF

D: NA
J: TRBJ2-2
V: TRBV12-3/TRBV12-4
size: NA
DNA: TGTGCCAGCAGTTTCTCCGGGGAGCTGTTTTTT
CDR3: CASSFSGELFF

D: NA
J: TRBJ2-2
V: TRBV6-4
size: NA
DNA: TGTGCCAGCCGTTATGGTCAGAGTCTCGGGGAGCTGTTTTTT
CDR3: CASRYGQSLGELFF

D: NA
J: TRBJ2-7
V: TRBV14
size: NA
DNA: TGTGCCAGCAGCCAAGGTTATGGCGAGCAGTACTTC
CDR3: CASSQGYGEQYF

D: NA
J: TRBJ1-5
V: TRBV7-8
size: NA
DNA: TGTGCCAGCTCCCAGGCACTCAATCAGCCCCAGCATTTT
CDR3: CASSQALNQPQHF

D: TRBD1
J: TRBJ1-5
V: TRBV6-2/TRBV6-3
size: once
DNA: TGTGCCAGCAGTACAGGGGGCCAGCCCCAGCATTTT
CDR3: CASSTGGQPQHF

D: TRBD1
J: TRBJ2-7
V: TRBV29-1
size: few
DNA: TGCAGCGTTAACGTCGGACAGGGCTACGAGCAGTACTTC
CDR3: CSVNVGQGYEQYF

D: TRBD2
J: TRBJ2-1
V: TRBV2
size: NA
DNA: TGTGCCAGCAGTGCGGGACTAGCGGCTTCCTACAATGAGCAGTTCTTC
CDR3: CASSAGLAASYNEQFF

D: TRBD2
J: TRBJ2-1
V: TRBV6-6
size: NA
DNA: TGTGCCAGCAGTTCTTTACTAGCGGGGGCTTACAATGAGCAGTTCTTC
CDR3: CASSSLLAGAYNEQFF

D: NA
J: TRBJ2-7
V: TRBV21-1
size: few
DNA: TGTGCCAGCAGCCCTCGCCCGGACAGGTGTCTGTACTTC
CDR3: CASSPRPDRCLYF

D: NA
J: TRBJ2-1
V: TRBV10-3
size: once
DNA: TGTGCCATCAGTGAACAGTCGAGCTCCTACAATGAGCAGTTCTTC
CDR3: CAISEQSSSYNEQFF

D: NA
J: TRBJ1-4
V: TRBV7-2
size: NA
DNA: TGTGCCAGCAGCTCGGGAGAGCAACTGTTTTTT
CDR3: CASSSGEQLFF

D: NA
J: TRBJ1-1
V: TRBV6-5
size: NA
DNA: TGTGCCAGCAGTTACGGGGGGAGCACTGAAGCTTTCTTT
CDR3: CASSYGGSTEAFF

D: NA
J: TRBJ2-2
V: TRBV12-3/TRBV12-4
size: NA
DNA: TGTGCCAACGGCAGGGGTTCCGGGGAGCTGTTTTTT
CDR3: CANGRGSGELFF

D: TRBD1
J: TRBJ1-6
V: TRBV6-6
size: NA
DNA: TGTGCCAGCAGTTACTCGTGGGACAGGGCGTCGTCACCCCTCCACTTT
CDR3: CASSYSWDRASSPLHF

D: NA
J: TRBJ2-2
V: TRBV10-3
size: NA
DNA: TGTGCCATCAGTAATAGGGGGGCGAACACCGGGGAGCTGTTTTTT
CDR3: CAISNRGANTGELFF